The source of this T cell receptor (beta chain) is a study of CD8 T cells in ankylosing spondylitis. CDR1 is LNHDA and CDR2 is SQIVND in the germline V gene (reference sequence). V gave up 4 bases and J gave up 3 bases, with 7 bases separating them. The CDR3 runs 12 residues. Findings and limits, study-wide: Significant enrichment of disease-linked clones was reported in matched ankylosing spondylitis synovial fluid. There was a TCR beta motif, made of 7 or 8 highly homologous variants, that appeared characteristic of ankylosing spondylitis blood. Those disease-linked clones were CD8+; they were also relatively rare in peripheral blood.

This clonotype was detected a few times. Its matching antigen is unknown. Each TCR beta library was made by quantitative 5'-RACE that incorporated molecular barcodes. In TCRdb, the 5' RACE reads were re-called with MiXCR into one record per CDR3 protein. Altogether more than 400,000 distinct CDR3 sequences are present, over 4% being singletons, with the ten largest covering under 4.5%. The rearrangement joins TRBV19 to TRBJ2-7; weak D call: TRBD2 (5 bases). This sequence originates from a male donor with ankylosing spondylitis. Sequencing input: blood, either unsorted or a sorted T cell fraction (not recorded which). The CDR3 nucleotides read TGTGCCAGTAGTACACGGGACTACGAGCAGTACTTC. Protein product: CASSTRDYEQYF.